These 30 T cell receptor beta chains share one sample of origin, sequenced in a study of T cell responses to AZD1222 COVID-19 vaccine (dated by TCRdb to about 2021). Explained via the paper, the time point label denotes: baseline before first vaccination. The library relied on the immunoSEQ multiplex PCR assay. TCRdb holds this immuneACCESS table with in-frame rearrangements only. Some clones are missing; in checked studies, unresolved V genes explain under half, and the rest has no known cause. Across this sample there are about 85,000 clones, with more than 75% seen only once. The top ten hold around 2.8% of the sample. The sample here was peripheral blood, taken on day 0 of AZD1222 vaccination. The receptors come from an adult in good health.

This clone was seen only once. The chain's CDR3 is CASSPGTGIETQYF. DNA of the CDR3: TGTGCCAGCAGCCCCGGGACAGGGATAGAGACCCAGTACTTC. The V call is TRBV3-1 (or the pseudogene TRBV3-2), the J call TRBJ2-5; 9 bases align to TRBD1. The ends lost 4 bases at V and 4 bases at J; junction bases unmatched: 4. The CDR3 spans 14 residues. Germline V lookup: CDR1 LGHDT, CDR2 YNNKEL (reference sequence).

The chain carries TRBV19 and TRBJ2-2, with 10 positions matching TRBD2. The CDR3 is 14 amino acids. The ends lost 6 bases at V and 5 bases at J; junction bases unmatched: 3. Germline values: CDR1 LNHDA, CDR2 SQIVND (reference sequence). The CDR3 reads CASRTSGATGELFF. The CDR3 DNA follows: TGTGCCAGTAGAACTAGCGGGGCGACCGGGGAGCTGTTTTTT.

The chain combines TRBV6-5 with TRBJ1-2; 8 nucleotides line up with TRBD1. Looked up from germline, CDR1 is MNHEY and CDR2 is SVGAGI. CDR3 size: 14 residues. Trimming removed 4 bases from V and 7 bases from J; junction bases left unmatched: 8. CDR3 sequence: CASSSDRERGGYTF. CDR3 sequence (DNA): TGTGCCAGCAGTTCGGACAGGGAAAGGGGTGGCTACACCTTC.

The chain joins TRBV6-5 to TRBJ2-5; D gene unclear. V lost 5 bases and J 2 bases, leaving 6 bases between the germline ends. Per germline, CDR1 MNHEY and CDR2 SVGAGI. This CDR3 comprises 12 residues. As DNA, the CDR3 is TGTGCCAGCAGTCCGAGACAAGAGACCCAGTACTTC. This gives the protein CASSPRQETQYF.

The chain employs TRBV7-6 and TRBJ1-1; D is unresolved. V lost 0 bases and J 0 bases, leaving 8 bases between the germline ends. This CDR3 has 15 residues. Germline CDR1 is SGHVS and CDR2 is FNYEAQ. Here the CDR3 reads CASSLARAMNTEAFF. CDR3 DNA: TGTGCCAGCAGCTTAGCTCGGGCCATGAACACTGAAGCTTTCTTT.

The chain has TRBV19 and TRBJ1-6; 7 bases are a match to TRBD1. Germline CDR1 reads LNHDA; CDR2 reads SQIVND (reference sequence). The CDR3 totals 14 residues. Trimming removed 6 bases from V and 5 bases from J; junction bases left unmatched: 4. Written as DNA, the CDR3 is TGTGCCAGTAGGAACAGGGGAGATAATTCACCCCTCCACTTT. Translated, it gives CASRNRGDNSPLHF.

The chain joins TRBV6-2 or TRBV6-3 to TRBJ2-7; 8 nucleotides line up with TRBD2. This CDR3 has 14 amino acids. The V segment lost 4 bases and the J segment 2 bases; nucleotides outside the gene matches: 4. The germline gives CDR1 MNHEY, CDR2 SVGEGT. CDR3 bases: TGTGCCAGCAGTTTTACTAGCGGAGCCTACGAGCAGTACTTC. Translating gives CASSFTSGAYEQYF.

This chain joins TRBV19 and TRBJ2-7; D could derive from TRBD1 or TRBD2 (5 bases each). Between the trimmed V and J ends, which lost 3 bases and 4 bases, there was a span of 19 bases. CDR1 and CDR2 from the germline V gene are LNHDA and SQIVND (reference sequence). The CDR3 runs to 16 residues. The CDR3 nucleotides are TGTGCCAGTAGTATCGATGAAGAAGAGGGGAAGTACGAGCAGTACTTC. It codes for CASSIDEEEGKYEQYF.

The V gene is TRBV6-4, the J gene TRBJ2-3, with D maybe TRBD1 (6 bases). Germline loops: CDR1 MRHNA, CDR2 SNTAGT. The CDR3 totals 13 residues. Trimming removed 5 bases at V and 3 bases at J, with 9 bases between. The CDR3, as DNA: TGTGCCAGCAGTTACAGGGATACAGATACGCAGTATTTT. Amino acid sequence: CASSYRDTDTQYF.

The chain recombines TRBV6-5 with TRBJ1-1, with D hard to call. Per the germline V gene, CDR1 is MNHEY and CDR2 is SVGAGI. Trimming pared 8 bases from V and 1 base from J, leaving 8 bases between. The CDR3 loop spans 12 amino acids. In DNA form, the CDR3 reads TGTGCCAGCCTATCCCCGAACACTGAAGCTTTCTTT. This gives the protein CASLSPNTEAFF.

This chain connects TRBV6-5 to TRBJ2-1; the D is unclear. Germline CDR1 is MNHEY and CDR2 is SVGAGI. The CDR3 spans 12 residues. V lost 6 bases and J lost 7, with 10 bases in between. The CDR3 sequence: CASSSQWNEQFF. CDR3 DNA sequence: TGTGCCAGCAGCTCCCAGTGGAATGAGCAGTTCTTC.

The chain uses TRBV5-1 and TRBJ1-1; D not certain. V was clipped by 7 bases and J by 1 base, with 11 bases between them. Germline CDR1 is SGHRS and CDR2 is YFSETQ. The CDR3 loop spans 13 amino acids. This CDR3 is CASGRGQNTEAFF. The CDR3 DNA sequence: TGCGCCAGCGGGCGGGGTCAGAACACTGAAGCTTTCTTT.

This clone was seen more than once but under ten times. CDR3 nucleotide sequence: TGTGCCACCAGTGATAACAGGGGGCCTCGCGAGCAGTACTTC. Translated, it gives CATSDNRGPREQYF. V gene TRBV24-1 combines with J gene TRBJ2-7; 9 nucleotides match TRBD1. J was trimmed by 6 bases and V by 3 bases; bases with no gene match: 5. In germline, CDR1 is KGHDR, CDR2 SFDVKD. The CDR3 extends over 14 amino acids.

The J gene is TRBJ2-5, the V gene TRBV18, with D tentatively TRBD2 (5 bases). The germline CDR1 and CDR2 sequences are KGHSH and LQKENI. The CDR3 is 15 residues long. Trimming shortened V by 4 bases and J by 5 bases, and 17 bases separated the two germline ends. In DNA form, the CDR3 reads TGTGCCAGCTCACAACTTCCCCGGGAACGGGAGACCCAGTACTTC. It translates to CASSQLPRERETQYF.

The chain couples TRBV19 to TRBJ2-3; TRBD2 matches at 11 bases. The V and J ends lost 5 bases and 4 bases, in that order; junction bases with no gene match: 5. This CDR3 is built from 15 residues. Germline CDR1 reads LNHDA; CDR2 reads SQIVND (reference sequence). The DNA for the CDR3 is TGTGCCAGTAGTTTACTAGCGGGAGTCCCAGATACGCAGTATTTT. It codes for CASSLLAGVPDTQYF.

J is TRBJ1-6 and V is TRBV28; D might be TRBD1 (5 bases). Germline CDR1 reads MDHEN; CDR2 reads SYDVKM. The CDR3 runs 16 residues. V gave up 6 bases and J gave up 7 bases, with 19 bases separating them. The CDR3 loop reads CASRRRTGPTNSPLHF. In nucleotides, the CDR3 is TGTGCCAGCAGGCGCCGCACGGGACCTACGAATTCACCCCTCCACTTT. Based on the CDR3 plus reference TRBV28 and TRBJ1-6, the full variable domain is DVKVTQSSRYLVKRTGEKVFLECVQDMDHENMFWYRQDPGLGLRLIYFSYDVKMKEKGDIPEGYSVSREKKERFSLILESASTNQTSMYLCASRRRTGPTNSPLHFGNGTRLTVT.

This clone was picked up one time. This chain joins TRBV14 and TRBJ1-4; 9 bases are shared with TRBD1. Germline V gene data show CDR1 as SGHDN and CDR2 as FVKESK. The V gene end was trimmed by 5 bases and the J gene end by 8 bases; junction bases not matched to a gene: 9. This CDR3 has 15 residues. CDR3 coding DNA: TGTGCCAGCAGCGTCCACAGGGGGCGCCGGGAAAAACTGTTTTTT. It specifies CASSVHRGRREKLFF. Full variable domain (missing parts from reference TRBV14 and TRBJ1-4): EAGVTQFPSHSVIEKGQTVTLRCDPISGHDNLYWYRRVMGKEIKFLLHFVKESKQDESGMPNNRFLAERTGGTYSTLKVQPAELEDSGVYFCASSVHRGRREKLFFGSGTQLSVL.

V is TRBV9 and J is TRBJ2-6, with D possibly TRBD1 on 5 matching bases. The CDR3 runs to 15 residues. V lost 3 bases, J lost 0 bases, and 7 bases lay in between. Germline CDR1 SGDLS, CDR2 YYNGEE. DNA of the CDR3: TGTGCCAGCAGCGGAGACAGCTCTGGGGCCAACGTCCTGACTTTC. Translation gives CASSGDSSGANVLTF.

The rearrangement joins TRBV5-1 to TRBJ2-7; 12 nucleotides agree with TRBD1. Germline CDR1 is SGHRS and CDR2 is YFSETQ. V trimming: 6 bases; J trimming: 7 bases; junction bases outside the gene matches: 14. This CDR3 spans 16 amino acids. CDR3 residues: CASNQGRDRGRGEQYF. DNA for the CDR3: TGCGCCAGCAACCAAGGCCGGGACAGGGGGCGTGGTGAGCAGTACTTC.

This sequence joins TRBV21-1 and TRBJ1-1; the table's D call TRBD1 went unverified against the DNA. TRBV21-1 is given as a pseudogene. This CDR3 comprises 15 residues. The CDR3 region is CASSKQPGLNTEAFF. The CDR3 nucleotides read TGTGCCAGCAGCAAGCAGCCAGGGCTGAACACTGAAGCTTTCTTT.

With respect to this clone: At one end the junction does not follow the germline gene, possibly because of a read error. The CDR3 bases are TGTGCCAGTAGTAGGGATGGGGGAGTCCAAAAGACCCAGTACTTC. As protein: CASSRDGGVQKTQYF. V is TRBV19 and J is TRBJ2-5, with D perhaps matching TRBD1 or TRBD2 (5 bases each). Germline V gene sequence: CDR1 LNHDA, CDR2 SQIVND (reference sequence). The CDR3 runs 15 residues.

This rearrangement joins TRBV28 to TRBJ1-5; 11 bases are shared with TRBD1. V gave up 6 bases and J gave up 6 bases; unmatched junction bases: 7. Germline CDR1 reads MDHEN; CDR2 reads SYDVKM. The CDR3 runs 15 residues. The CDR3 here is CASSKGQGVSQPQHF. CDR3 bases: TGTGCCAGCAGCAAGGGACAGGGGGTTTCTCAGCCCCAGCATTTT.

This clone was seen only once. The chain employs TRBV18 and TRBJ2-7; D assignment may be TRBD1 or TRBD2 (6 bases each). V was shortened by 3 bases and J by 6 bases, with 18 bases between the two germline ends. CDR1 and CDR2 from the germline V gene are KGHSH and LQKENI. This CDR3 spans 15 amino acids. As DNA, the CDR3 is TGTGCCAGCTCACCGTCAGGACCGGGGGCGGTCGAGCAGTACTTC. This translates into CASSPSGPGAVEQYF.

The chain has TRBV24-1 and TRBJ1-3; D perhaps matches TRBD1 (5 bases). The CDR3 runs 14 residues. The V end was cut by 5 bases, the J end by 3 bases, with 10 bases between. Germline lookup yields CDR1 KGHDR and CDR2 SFDVKD. CDR3 sequence reads: CATSAGDDGNTIYF. CDR3 coding DNA: TGTGCCACCAGTGCTGGGGACGATGGAAACACCATATATTTT.

V usage is TRBV29-1 and J usage is TRBJ1-2, with D perhaps TRBD1 (5 bases). Germline V gene lookup returns CDR1 SQVTM and CDR2 ANQGSEA. Trimming stripped 6 bases from V and 5 bases from J, with 25 bases between. This CDR3 region has 16 residues. The CDR3, as DNA: TGCAGCGTCGCGAATCCGGAGCCGGGGCAAGAATATGGCTACACCTTC. It encodes CSVANPEPGQEYGYTF.

CDR3 region: CASSQGGSSYEQYF. CDR3 bases: TGCGCCAGCAGTCAAGGCGGTAGCTCCTACGAGCAGTACTTC. The chain has TRBV10-1 and TRBJ2-7; no firm D call. This CDR3 is 14 amino acids long. Germline loops: CDR1 WNHNN, CDR2 SYGVQD (reference sequence). Trimming cost V 5 bases and J 0 bases, with 11 bases left between them.

J is TRBJ2-1 and V is TRBV14, with D tentatively TRBD1 (6 bases). The V end was cut by 5 bases, the J end by 2 bases, with 16 bases between. The CDR3 has 16 amino acids. Germline V lookup: CDR1 SGHDN, CDR2 FVKESK. CDR3 coding DNA: TGTGCCAGCAGCTCTGTGGACAGCCATACCTACAATGAGCAGTTCTTC. Translation: CASSSVDSHTYNEQFF.

The CDR3 sequence is CASSQNPSGGYNEQFF. For the CDR3, the DNA is TGTGCCAGCAGCCAGAACCCTAGCGGGGGGTACAATGAGCAGTTCTTC. The rearrangement links TRBV4-2 to TRBJ2-1; 11 bases map to TRBD2. The CDR3 runs 16 residues. CDR1 is LGHNA and CDR2 is YNFKEQ in the germline V gene. Trimming removed 3 bases from V and 4 bases from J; junction bases left unmatched: 5.

The J gene is TRBJ1-6, the V gene TRBV19; D may be TRBD1 (6 bases). V was trimmed by 0 bases and J by 9 bases, leaving 15 bases between them. This CDR3 has 16 residues. From germline, CDR1 is LNHDA and CDR2 SQIVND (reference sequence). CDR3 amino acids: CASSIEGRGTISPLHF. Written as DNA, the CDR3 is TGTGCCAGTAGTATAGAAGGCAGGGGAACAATTTCACCCCTCCACTTT.

V and J are TRBV19 and TRBJ2-7, with no clear D. CDR1 and CDR2 from the germline V gene are LNHDA and SQIVND (reference sequence). This CDR3 is built from 11 residues. V was clipped by 11 bases and J by 2 bases, with 10 bases between them. The CDR3 protein is CAVGEAYEQYF. The CDR3 coding sequence is TGTGCCGTTGGGGAAGCCTACGAGCAGTACTTC.